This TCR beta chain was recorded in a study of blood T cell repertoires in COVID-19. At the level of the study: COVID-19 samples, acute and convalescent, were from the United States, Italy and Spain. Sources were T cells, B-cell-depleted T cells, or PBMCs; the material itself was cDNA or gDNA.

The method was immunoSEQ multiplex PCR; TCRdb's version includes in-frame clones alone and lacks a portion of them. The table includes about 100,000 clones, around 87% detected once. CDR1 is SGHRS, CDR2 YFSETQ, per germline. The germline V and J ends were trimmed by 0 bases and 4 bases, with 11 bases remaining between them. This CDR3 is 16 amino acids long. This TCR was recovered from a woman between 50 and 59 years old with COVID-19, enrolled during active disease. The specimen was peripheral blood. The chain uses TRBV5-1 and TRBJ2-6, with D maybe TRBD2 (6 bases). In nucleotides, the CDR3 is TGCGCCAGCAGCTTGGACGCGGGGTCAGGGGCCAACGTCCTGACTTTC. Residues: CASSLDAGSGANVLTF.